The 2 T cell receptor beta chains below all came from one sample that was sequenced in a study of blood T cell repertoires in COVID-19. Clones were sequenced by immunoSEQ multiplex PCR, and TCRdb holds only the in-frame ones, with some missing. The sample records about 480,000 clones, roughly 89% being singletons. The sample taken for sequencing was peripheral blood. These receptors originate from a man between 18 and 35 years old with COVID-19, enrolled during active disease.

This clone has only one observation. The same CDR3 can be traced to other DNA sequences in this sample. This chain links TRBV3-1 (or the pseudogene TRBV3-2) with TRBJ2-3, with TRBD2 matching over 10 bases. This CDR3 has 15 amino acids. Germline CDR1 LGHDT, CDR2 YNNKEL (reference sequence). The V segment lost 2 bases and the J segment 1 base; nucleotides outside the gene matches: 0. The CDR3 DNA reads TGTGCCAGCAGCCAACTAGCGGGGGGCACAGATACGCAGTATTTT. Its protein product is CASSQLAGGTDTQYF.

CDR3 in DNA: TGTGCCACCAGTCAGTCGACAGGGGAACAAGAGACCCAGTACTTC. This codes for CATSQSTGEQETQYF. This rearrangement joins TRBV24-1 to TRBJ2-5, with TRBD1 identical over 8 bases. Unmatched junction bases numbered 7, after V lost 6 bases and J lost 2 bases. This CDR3 is built from 15 residues. Germline values: CDR1 KGHDR, CDR2 SFDVKD.